This T cell receptor beta chain was captured by sequencing in a study of shared clonotypes between healthy human individuals. Germline CDR1 is SEHNR and CDR2 is FQNEAQ (reference sequence). The CDR3 is made up of 16 amino acids. V lost 4 bases and J 7 bases, leaving 20 bases between the germline ends. The table came from immunoSEQ multiplex PCR; TCRdb's copy has only in-frame clones and leaves some out. The data hold about 800,000 clones, with roughly 96% observed a single time. Naive CD8 cells comprised CD45RO-negative, CCR7-positively selected cells, excluding terminally differentiated effector memory CD45RA+ cells.

The sample was naive CD8+ T cells sorted from blood. The gene calls are TRBV7-9 and TRBJ1-3; D is undetermined. The receptor was derived from a man aged 25 to 45 in good health. CDR3 loop: CASSSSTGSRSNTIYF. The CDR3 bases are TGTGCCAGCAGCTCTTCCACGGGCTCACGGAGTAACACCATATATTTT.